Below, one T cell receptor (beta chain) is given with its context. Its target is not known. The sample comes from a study of cytomegalovirus exposure and HLA in healthy donors. Whole-study findings and limits: In vitro checks showed that a few CMV-associated chains really do target CMV antigens. The study found most TCR sequences rare, yet found some public TCRs in many donors. In the analysis, some V segments, TRBV6-2 and TRBV6-3 included, were excluded as indistinguishable.

Donors sampled were nominally healthy, though unrecorded immune exposures were likely. Germline CDR1 MNHEY, CDR2 SVGAGI. Between the trimmed V and J ends, which lost 8 bases and 2 bases, there was a span of 12 bases. The CDR3 runs to 13 residues. The PCR employed 60 Vbeta primers together with 13 Jbeta primers. Some clones are missing from TCRdb's copy, which holds only in-frame ones; the method was immunoSEQ multiplex PCR. The sample has about 140,000 clones, around 77% seen once. This chain connects TRBV6-5 to TRBJ1-1; D gene uncertain. The material sequenced was PBMCs. This TCR derives from a man between 18 and 29 years old in good health and CMV-seronegative. The CDR3 protein is CASQRQANTEAFF. The CDR3 bases are TGTGCCAGCCAAAGGCAGGCTAACACTGAAGCTTTCTTT.